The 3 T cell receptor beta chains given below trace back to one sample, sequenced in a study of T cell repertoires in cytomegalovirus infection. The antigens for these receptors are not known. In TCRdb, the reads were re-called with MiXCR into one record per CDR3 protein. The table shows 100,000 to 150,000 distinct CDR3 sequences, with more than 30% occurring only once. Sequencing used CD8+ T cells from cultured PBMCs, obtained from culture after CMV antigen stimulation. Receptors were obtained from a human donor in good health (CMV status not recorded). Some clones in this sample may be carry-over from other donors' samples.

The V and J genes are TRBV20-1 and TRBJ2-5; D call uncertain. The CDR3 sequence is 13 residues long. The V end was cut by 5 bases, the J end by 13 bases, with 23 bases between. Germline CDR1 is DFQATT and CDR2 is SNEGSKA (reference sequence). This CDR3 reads CSASPTEPHILYF. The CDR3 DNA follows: TGCAGTGCTTCCCCAACCGAACCGCACATTTTGTACTTC.

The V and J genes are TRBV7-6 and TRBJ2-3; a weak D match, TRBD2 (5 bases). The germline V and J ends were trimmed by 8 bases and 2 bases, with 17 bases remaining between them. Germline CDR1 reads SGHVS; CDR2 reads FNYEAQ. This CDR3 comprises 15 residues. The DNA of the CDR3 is TGTGCCAGCGGCATAGGAAGCGGCACCACAGATACGCAGTATTTT. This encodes CASGIGSGTTDTQYF.

The CDR3 DNA reads as TGCAGTGGAGAGGGGCTAGCGGGGGCTCCAGGCGATACGCAGTATTTT. This translates into CSGEGLAGAPGDTQYF. The rearrangement links TRBV20-1 to TRBJ2-3, with 10 positions matching TRBD2. The length of the CDR3 is 16 residues. Germline CDR1 is DFQATT and CDR2 is SNEGSKA (reference sequence). Losses at the gene ends were 7 bases for V and 6 bases for J; bases not matched to a gene: 16.